This T cell receptor beta chain is from a study of shared clonotypes between healthy human individuals. Study-wide results and caveats: In having few donors, the study represented limited genetic and exposure-history diversity.

On this clone itself: Its antigen remains unknown.

Genomic DNA of every subset was divided equally among multiple immunoSEQ plates. TCRdb keeps only in-frame clones here, not all; method: immunoSEQ multiplex PCR. The profile covers 2 million to 2.5 million clones, with under 95% appearing a single time and approximately 0.4% taken by the ten largest. CD4+ cells were split into CD45RA+ naive and CD45RA-negative memory subsets. V was shortened by 0 bases and J by 0 bases, with 16 bases between the two germline ends. Germline-derived CDR1 and CDR2 are MGHRA and YSYEKL. The CDR3 has 18 residues. Sequenced material: naive CD4+ T cells from PBMCs. The subset denotes: CD45RA+ positively selected. The chain couples TRBV4-1 to TRBJ2-3; the D gene is possibly TRBD2 (5 bases). The TCR was taken from a man between 18 and 35 years old in good health. Some clones in this sample may be carry-over from other donors' samples. This chain's CDR3 is CASSQESWAAASTDTQYF. In nucleotides, the CDR3 is TGCGCCAGCAGCCAAGAGTCGTGGGCAGCGGCTAGCACAGATACGCAGTATTTT.